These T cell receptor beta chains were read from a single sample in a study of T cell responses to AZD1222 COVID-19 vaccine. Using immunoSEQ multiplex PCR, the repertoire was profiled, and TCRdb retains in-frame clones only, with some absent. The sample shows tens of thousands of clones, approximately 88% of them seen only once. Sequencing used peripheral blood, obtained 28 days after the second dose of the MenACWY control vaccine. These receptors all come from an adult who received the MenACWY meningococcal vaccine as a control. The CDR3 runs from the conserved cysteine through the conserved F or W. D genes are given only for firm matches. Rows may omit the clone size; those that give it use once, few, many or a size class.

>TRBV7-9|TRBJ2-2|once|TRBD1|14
TGTGCCATAAGACAGGGAAGAGACACCGGGGAGCTGTTTTTT
CAIRQGRDTGELFF
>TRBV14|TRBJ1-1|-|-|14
TGTGCCAGCAGCCAATTTCAGACCAACACTGAAGCTTTCTTT
CASSQFQTNTEAFF
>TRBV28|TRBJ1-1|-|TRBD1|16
TGTGCCAGCAGTTCCTATTCATACAGGGGTAGGACTGAAGCTTTCTTT
CASSSYSYRGRTEAFF
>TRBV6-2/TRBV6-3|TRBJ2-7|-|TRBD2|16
TGTGCCAGCAGTTATGGCGCAGCGGGGGACTCCTACGAGCAGTACTTC
CASSYGAAGDSYEQYF
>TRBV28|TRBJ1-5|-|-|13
TGTGCCAGCAGTCGGGGCAGGAGTCAGCCCCAGCATTTT
CASSRGRSQPQHF
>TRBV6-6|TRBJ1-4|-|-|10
TGTGCCAGCAGCGGTGAAAAACTGTTTTTT
CASSGEKLFF
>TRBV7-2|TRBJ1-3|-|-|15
TGTGCCAGCAGCCATAAAGCGGACAGTGGAAACACCATATATTTT
CASSHKADSGNTIYF
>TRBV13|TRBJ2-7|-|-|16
TGTGCCAGCAGCGCACGTTTCGGCCCCAAACCCTACGAGCAGTACTTC
CASSARFGPKPYEQYF
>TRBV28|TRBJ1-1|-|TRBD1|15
TGTGCCAGCAGTCCCTCGGGACAGGAGAACACTGAAGCTTTCTTT
CASSPSGQENTEAFF
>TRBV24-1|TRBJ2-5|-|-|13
TGTGCCACCAGTGACCAGTACCAAGAGACCCAGTACTTC
CATSDQYQETQYF
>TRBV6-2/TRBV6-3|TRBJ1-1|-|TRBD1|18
TGTGCCAGCAGTTACTCGATGCGGACAGGCCTTTCGAACACTGAAGCTTTCTTT
CASSYSMRTGLSNTEAFF
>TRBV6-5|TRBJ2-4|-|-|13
TGTGCCAGCAACAGGAATGGCCAAAACATTCAGTACTTC
CASNRNGQNIQYF